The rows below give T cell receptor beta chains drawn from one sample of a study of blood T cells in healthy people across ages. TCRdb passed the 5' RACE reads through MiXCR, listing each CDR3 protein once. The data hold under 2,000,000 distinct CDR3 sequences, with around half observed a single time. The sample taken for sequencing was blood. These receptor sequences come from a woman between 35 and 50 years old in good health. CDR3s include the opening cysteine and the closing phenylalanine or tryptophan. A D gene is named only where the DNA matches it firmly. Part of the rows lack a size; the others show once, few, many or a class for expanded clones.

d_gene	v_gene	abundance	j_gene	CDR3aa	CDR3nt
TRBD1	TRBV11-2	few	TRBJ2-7	CASRPTGENYEQYF	TGTGCCAGCAGACCGACAGGGGAAAACTACGAGCAGTACTTC
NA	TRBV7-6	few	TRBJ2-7	CASSLVVNYEQYF	TGTGCCAGCAGCTTAGTGGTTAATTACGAGCAGTACTTC
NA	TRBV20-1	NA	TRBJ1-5	CSARMTTGRSGQPQHF	TGCAGTGCTAGGATGACCACAGGGAGGTCTGGGCAGCCCCAGCATTTT
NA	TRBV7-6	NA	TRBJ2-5	CASSPGRYHNEQYF	TGTGCCAGCAGCCCGGGCCGCTATCACAATGAGCAGTACTTC
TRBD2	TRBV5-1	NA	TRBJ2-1	CASSTGLAGIRYEQFF	TGCGCCAGCAGCACAGGACTAGCGGGGATTCGATATGAGCAGTTCTTC
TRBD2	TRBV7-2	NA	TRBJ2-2	CASSAGDPGELFF	TGTGCCAGTTCGGCGGGGGACCCCGGGGAGCTGTTTTTT
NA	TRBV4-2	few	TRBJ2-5	CASSQDLASRETQYF	TGTGCCAGCAGCCAAGATTTGGCTAGTCGGGAGACCCAGTACTTC
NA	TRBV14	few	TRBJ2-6	CASSVRTLGANVLTF	TGTGCCAGCAGCGTCCGGACTCTTGGGGCCAACGTCCTGACTTTC
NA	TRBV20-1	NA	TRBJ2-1	CSAPVRAQAYNEQFF	TGCAGTGCCCCCGTGAGGGCCCAGGCCTACAATGAGCAGTTCTTC
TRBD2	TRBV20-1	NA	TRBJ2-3	CSARHFGGARPADTQYF	TGCAGTGCTAGACACTTCGGGGGGGCGAGGCCGGCAGATACGCAGTATTTT
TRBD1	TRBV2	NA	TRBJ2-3	CASGYRGPSTDTQYF	TGTGCCAGCGGTTACAGGGGACCCTCCACAGATACGCAGTATTTT
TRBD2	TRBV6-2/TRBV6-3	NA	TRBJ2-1	CASNPFGGDNEQFF	TGTGCCAGCAATCCCTTCGGGGGGGACAATGAGCAGTTCTTC
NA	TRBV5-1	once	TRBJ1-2	CASSTVGFNNYGYTF	TGCGCCAGCAGCACCGTTGGTTTCAACAACTATGGCTACACCTTC
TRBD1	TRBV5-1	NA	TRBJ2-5	CASSRDSFGEQYF	TGCGCCAGCAGCCGGGACAGCTTTGGGGAGCAGTACTTC
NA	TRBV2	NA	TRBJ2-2	CASSEGHANTGELFF	TGTGCCAGCAGTGAGGGTCACGCGAACACCGGGGAGCTGTTTTTT
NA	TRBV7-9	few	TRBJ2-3	CASSFEGGATDTQYF	TGTGCCAGCAGCTTCGAAGGGGGTGCCACAGATACGCAGTATTTT
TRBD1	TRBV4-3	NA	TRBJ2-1	CASSQPRQGLDEQFF	TGCGCCAGCAGCCAACCTAGACAGGGTTTGGATGAGCAGTTCTTC
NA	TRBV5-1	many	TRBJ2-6	CASSLGSGANVLTF	TGTGCCAGCAGCTTGGGCTCTGGGGCCAACGTCCTGACTTTC
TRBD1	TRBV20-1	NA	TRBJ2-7	CSARDVRGTGSHEQYF	TGCAGTGCTAGAGACGTCCGGGGGACAGGGTCCCACGAGCAGTACTTC
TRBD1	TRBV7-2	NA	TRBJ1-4	CASSFRGTGRNEKLFF	TGTGCCAGCAGCTTTAGAGGGACAGGGAGGAATGAAAAACTGTTTTTT
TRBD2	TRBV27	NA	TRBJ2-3	CASSERGGIDTQYF	TGTGCCAGCAGTGAGCGGGGGGGAATAGATACGCAGTATTTT
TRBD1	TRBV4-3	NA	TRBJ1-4	CASGQGSMDRGQEKLFF	TGCGCCAGCGGCCAAGGATCTATGGACAGGGGACAGGAAAAACTGTTTTTT
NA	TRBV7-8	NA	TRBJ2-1	CASSLQRGQVGEQFF	TGTGCCAGCAGCCTCCAGCGGGGACAAGTCGGTGAGCAGTTCTTC
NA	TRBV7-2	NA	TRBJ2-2	CASSLLDTGELFF	TGTGCCAGCAGCCTGCTTGACACCGGGGAGCTGTTTTTT
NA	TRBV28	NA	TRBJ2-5	CASSLRGDGETQYF	TGTGCCAGCAGTTTACGAGGGGATGGGGAGACCCAGTACTTC
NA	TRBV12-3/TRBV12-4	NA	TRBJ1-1	CASSLADRPFAFF	TGTGCCAGCAGTTTAGCGGACAGACCTTTTGCTTTCTTT
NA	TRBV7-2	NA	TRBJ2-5	CASSLGGPSAKTQYF	TGTGCCAGCAGCCTAGGGGGACCCTCGGCTAAGACCCAGTACTTC